What follows are 20 T cell receptor beta chains derived from one specimen sequenced in a study of cytomegalovirus exposure and HLA in healthy donors. The study ran its PCR with 60 Vbeta and 13 Jbeta primers. Here immunoSEQ multiplex PCR was the method, and the copy in TCRdb shows in-frame clones only, minus some. The sample comprises under 150,000 clones, more than 70% of which are singletons, and 1.5% to 2% rests with the top ten. Input material: PBMCs. All receptors come from a woman between 40 and 50 years old in good health and CMV-seronegative.

This clone was seen only once. This sequence joins TRBV27 and TRBJ2-3; D may be TRBD2 (6 bases). The germline V and J ends were trimmed by 6 bases and 6 bases, with 13 bases remaining between them. The CDR3 consists of 13 residues. The germline V gene encodes CDR1 MNHEY and CDR2 SMNVEV (reference sequence). The chain's CDR3 is CASSGGLLDTQYF. For the CDR3, the DNA is TGTGCCAGCAGCGGGGGACTCCTGGATACGCAGTATTTT.

The gene calls are TRBV11-2 and TRBJ2-7; TRBD2 matches 8 bases. V was clipped by 2 bases and J by 4 bases; unmatched bases: 4. This CDR3 spans 14 amino acids. Per germline, CDR1 SGHAT and CDR2 FQNNGV. CDR3 amino acids: CASSLTAGVYEQYF. DNA for the CDR3: TGTGCCAGCAGCTTAACAGCGGGGGTTTACGAGCAGTACTTC. Full variable domain (rest looked up from reference TRBV11-2 and TRBJ2-7): EAGVAQSPRYKIIEKRQSVAFWCNPISGHATLYWYQQILGQGPKLLIQFQNNGVVDDSQLPKDRFSAERLKGVDSTLKIQPAKLEDSAVYLCASSLTAGVYEQYFGPGTRLTVT.

This rearrangement joins TRBV18 to TRBJ1-6; 8 bases match TRBD1. CDR3 length: 17 residues. Germline V lookup: CDR1 KGHSH, CDR2 LQKENI. J was trimmed by 1 base and V by 2 bases; bases with no gene match: 4. CDR3 in DNA: TGTGCCAGCTCACCAACACAGGGGGGGTCCTATAATTCACCCCTCCACTTT. Its translation: CASSPTQGGSYNSPLHF.

The chain joins TRBV25-1 to TRBJ2-7; perhaps TRBD1 as D (5 bases). V was clipped by 5 bases and J by 4 bases, with 9 bases between them. CDR1 and CDR2 (germline): MGHDK, SYGVNS. This CDR3 comprises 12 residues. The CDR3 sequence: CASSLDSYEQYF. Here the CDR3 DNA reads TGTGCCAGCAGTCTCGACAGTTACGAGCAGTACTTC.

This chain links TRBV15 with TRBJ1-1; 8 bases map to TRBD1. V shed 1 base, J shed 4 bases, and the junction held 14 bases outside the gene matches. CDR3 length: 18 amino acids. From germline, CDR1 is LNHNV and CDR2 YYDKDF (reference sequence). As DNA, the CDR3 is TGTGCCACCAGCAGAGGATTTAAGGAACAGGGGGTAGGCACTGAAGCTTTCTTT. Protein: CATSRGFKEQGVGTEAFF.

V is TRBV30 and J is TRBJ1-4, with TRBD1 matching 11 bases. Germline CDR1 GTSNPN, CDR2 SVGIG (reference sequence). The V and J ends lost 5 bases and 0 bases, in that order; junction bases with no gene match: 8. The CDR3 extends over 17 amino acids. The DNA of the CDR3 is TGTGCCTGGCGGGACAGGGGGACCAGGGCAACTAATGAAAAACTGTTTTTT. This codes for CAWRDRGTRATNEKLFF.

The CDR3 DNA reads as TGTGCCTGGGTTGGACATCCGAACACTGAAGCTTTCTTT. This translates into CAWVGHPNTEAFF. J is TRBJ1-1 and V is TRBV30; D is perhaps TRBD1 (5 bases). The germline V gene has CDR1 GTSNPN and CDR2 SVGIG (reference sequence). V lost 5 bases to trimming and J lost 1 base, with 11 bases between them. CDR3 length: 13 residues.

This chain connects TRBV19 to TRBJ2-7; D might be TRBD1 (6 bases). V lost 4 bases and J 2 bases, leaving 18 bases between the germline ends. Per germline, CDR1 LNHDA and CDR2 SQIVND (reference sequence). This CDR3 has 16 amino acids. The CDR3 here is CASSKNRAKTTYEQYF. The CDR3 DNA follows: TGTGCCAGTAGTAAAAACAGGGCTAAGACAACCTACGAGCAGTACTTC.

The V and J genes are TRBV4-2 and TRBJ1-5; D is uncertain. The CDR3 has 15 residues. The ends were cut back, 6 bases at V and 0 bases at J, with 12 bases in the middle. Germline loops: CDR1 LGHNA, CDR2 YNFKEQ. CDR3 amino acids: CASSPDWNSNQPQHF. CDR3 nucleotides: TGTGCCAGCAGTCCCGACTGGAATAGCAATCAGCCCCAGCATTTT.

The genes are TRBV30 and TRBJ2-5, with 7 bases that match TRBD1. Germline V gene lookup returns CDR1 GTSNPN and CDR2 SVGIG (reference sequence). CDR3 length: 14 residues. Unmatched junction bases numbered 8, after V lost 2 bases and J lost 5 bases. The CDR3 DNA follows: TGTGCCTGGAGTCGGTGGCAGGGGGAGGAGACCCAGTACTTC. Protein: CAWSRWQGEETQYF.

The chain is built from TRBV11-2 and TRBJ1-5, with D unresolved. Germline lookup yields CDR1 SGHAT and CDR2 FQNNGV. The V end was cut by 0 bases, the J end by 7 bases, with 7 bases between. CDR3 size: 13 residues. The CDR3 sequence: CASSLELEQPQHF. In DNA form, the CDR3 reads TGTGCCAGCAGCTTAGAATTAGAACAGCCCCAGCATTTT.

This clone has a handful of counts. This rearrangement joins TRBV5-6 to TRBJ2-3; D is ambiguous. The CDR3 has 13 residues. The germline gives CDR1 SGHDT, CDR2 YYEEEE. V was trimmed by 3 bases and J by 0 bases, leaving 5 bases between them. The CDR3 DNA is TGTGCCAGCAGCTGGGCTAGCACAGATACGCAGTATTTT. Translating it yields CASSWASTDTQYF.

The V gene is TRBV4-1, the J gene TRBJ2-1, with 13 bases that match TRBD2. The germline V gene encodes CDR1 MGHRA and CDR2 YSYEKL. The CDR3 runs to 17 residues. Germline trimming cut 0 bases from V and 2 bases from J; bases unmatched to any gene: 1. The CDR3 loop reads CASSQELAGGPYNEQFF. In DNA form, the CDR3 reads TGCGCCAGCAGCCAAGAACTAGCGGGGGGGCCCTACAATGAGCAGTTCTTC.

This chain connects TRBV27 to TRBJ2-1; D perhaps matches TRBD2 (6 bases). The V gene's germline CDR1 is MNHEY and CDR2 SMNVEV (reference sequence). The length of the CDR3 is 15 residues. Between the trimmed V and J ends, which lost 7 bases and 3 bases, there was a span of 16 bases. CDR3 sequence reads: CASTPLAVHYNEQFF. CDR3 DNA: TGTGCCAGCACCCCCTTAGCGGTGCACTACAATGAGCAGTTCTTC.

The genes are TRBV19 and TRBJ2-1, with D perhaps matching TRBD1 (6 bases). V was trimmed by 0 bases and J by 3 bases, leaving 12 bases between them. The CDR3 has 16 amino acids. The V gene's germline CDR1 is LNHDA and CDR2 SQIVND (reference sequence). CDR3 coding DNA: TGTGCCAGTAGTATAGATCGAGGGGGAAACTACAATGAGCAGTTCTTC. Translated, it gives CASSIDRGGNYNEQFF.

There are a few counts of this clone. The chain couples TRBV19 to TRBJ1-5; TRBD1 matches at 10 bases. CDR3 length: 14 amino acids. The germline V gene has CDR1 LNHDA and CDR2 SQIVND (reference sequence). Losses at the gene ends were 6 bases for V and 7 bases for J; bases not matched to a gene: 6. The CDR3 DNA is TGTGCCAGTAGACATAAGACAGGGGGCCAGCCCCAGCATTTT. It yields the protein CASRHKTGGQPQHF.

V gene TRBV2 combines with J gene TRBJ1-2, with TRBD1 as a possible D gene (5 bases). With 4 bases removed from V and 6 bases from J, the gap between germline ends came to 12 bases. This CDR3 comprises 13 residues. Germline assignment: CDR1 SNHLY and CDR2 FYNNEI. Here the CDR3 reads CASSGQRTDGYTF. CDR3 DNA: TGTGCCAGCAGTGGACAGCGCACGGATGGCTACACCTTC.

This clone was picked up one time. The chain is built from TRBV19 and TRBJ1-2, with a tentative D call TRBD1 (5 bases). The CDR3 spans 13 residues. The ends were cut back, 7 bases at V and 7 bases at J, with 16 bases in the middle. Per germline, CDR1 LNHDA and CDR2 SQIVND (reference sequence). CDR3 in amino acids: CASIATGRGGYTF. In nucleotides, the CDR3 is TGTGCCAGTATCGCCACCGGAAGGGGTGGCTACACCTTC.

V and J are TRBV25-1 and TRBJ2-1; 7 bases align to TRBD1. V shed 3 bases and J 6 bases; nucleotides not matched to a gene: 8. Germline-derived CDR1 and CDR2 are MGHDK and SYGVNS. This CDR3 spans 15 amino acids. The CDR3: CASSDPQGWVNEQFF. DNA for the CDR3: TGTGCCAGCAGTGACCCACAGGGGTGGGTCAATGAGCAGTTCTTC.

This clone has a handful of counts. The rearrangement uses TRBV2 and TRBJ1-1; no definite D call. The V end was cut by 4 bases, the J end by 4 bases, with 10 bases between. Per germline, CDR1 SNHLY and CDR2 FYNNEI. This CDR3 is built from 13 residues. For the CDR3, the DNA is TGTGCCAGCAGTGTAGGAGAGGTCACTGAAGCTTTCTTT. Protein product: CASSVGEVTEAFF.